Presented here are 27 T cell receptor beta chains from one specimen sequenced in a study of shared clonotypes between healthy human individuals. Using immunoSEQ multiplex PCR, the repertoire was profiled, and TCRdb retains in-frame clones only, with some absent. This table holds just over 2,000,000 clones, roughly 94% found once. The specimen sequenced was naive CD4+ T cells sorted from blood. Subset indicated: CD45RA+ positively selected. These receptors were collected from a young man in good health.

This clone was detected a few times. The rearrangement uses TRBV6-4 and TRBJ1-6, with a tentative D call TRBD1 (5 bases). The CDR3 runs 13 residues. The germline V and J ends were trimmed by 4 bases and 10 bases, with 11 bases remaining between them. Germline V gives CDR1 MRHNA, CDR2 SNTAGT. CDR3 coding DNA: TGTGCCAGCAGTGTATGGGACGGCTCACCCCTCCACTTT. This sequence encodes CASSVWDGSPLHF.

The chain has TRBV11-2 and TRBJ2-3; unclear D gene. The CDR3 runs to 12 residues. Trimming stripped 3 bases from V and 4 bases from J, with 5 bases between. Germline V gene data show CDR1 as SGHAT and CDR2 as FQNNGV. The CDR3 spells CASSFFADTQYF. In DNA, the CDR3 is TGTGCCAGCAGCTTCTTTGCAGATACGCAGTATTTT.

This clone was seen a single time. V and J are TRBV5-6 and TRBJ1-2; D unresolved. From germline, CDR1 is SGHDT and CDR2 YYEEEE. Trimming cost V 3 bases and J 4 bases, with 13 bases left between them. This CDR3 is 14 amino acids long. Here the CDR3 DNA reads TGTGCCAGCAGCTCTCGGATCCTCTCCTATGGCTACACCTTC. Translation gives CASSSRILSYGYTF. The variable domain in full, completed from reference TRBV5-6 and TRBJ1-2, reads DAGVTQSPTHLIKTRGQQVTLRCSPKSGHDTVSWYQQALGQGPQFIFQYYEEEERQRGNFPDRFSGHQFPNYSSELNVNALLLGDSALYLCASSSRILSYGYTFGSGTRLTVV.

The CDR3 loop is CASSISEQSTDTQYF. Here the CDR3 DNA reads TGTGCCAGTAGTATAAGCGAGCAGAGCACAGATACGCAGTATTTT. The chain has TRBV19 and TRBJ2-3; D gene ambiguous. The CDR3 sequence is 15 residues long. Deletions cut 2 bases from V and 0 bases from J, with 9 bases between. CDR1 is LNHDA, CDR2 SQIVND, per germline (reference sequence). Full variable domain (rest looked up from reference TRBV19 and TRBJ2-3): DGGITQSPKYLFRKEGQNVTLSCEQNLNHDAMYWYRQDPGQGLRLIYYSQIVNDFQKGDIAEGYSVSREKKESFPLTVTSAQKNPTAFYLCASSISEQSTDTQYFGPGTRLTVL.

The count of this clone is one. J is TRBJ1-1 and V is TRBV5-1, with 11 nucleotides matching TRBD1. The CDR3 has 13 amino acids. Unmatched junction bases numbered 7, after V lost 4 bases and J lost 11 bases. CDR1 is SGHRS and CDR2 is YFSETQ in the germline V gene. For the CDR3, the DNA is TGCGCCAGCAGCCCAGGACAGGGGGCGGTGGCTTTCTTT. Translated, it gives CASSPGQGAVAFF.

V usage is TRBV4-3 and J usage is TRBJ1-1, with D uncertain. Germline V lookup: CDR1 LGHNA, CDR2 YSLEER. The CDR3 consists of 13 residues. Trimming removed 4 bases from V and 6 bases from J, with 12 bases in between. CDR3 in amino acids: CASSLLGFAEAFF. The DNA for the CDR3 is TGCGCCAGCAGCCTCCTCGGGTTTGCTGAAGCTTTCTTT.

The chain combines TRBV5-4 with TRBJ2-1; 11 positions match TRBD1. This CDR3 has 16 amino acids. Losses at the gene ends were 2 bases for V and 3 bases for J; bases not matched to a gene: 4. CDR1 and CDR2 from the germline V gene are SGHNT and YYREEE (reference sequence). CDR3 amino acids: CASSFSGTGGYNEQFF. The CDR3 DNA follows: TGTGCCAGCAGCTTCTCCGGGACAGGGGGCTACAATGAGCAGTTCTTC.

V and J are TRBV28 and TRBJ1-2; D perhaps matches TRBD1 (5 bases). The CDR3 has 17 amino acids. Per the germline V gene, CDR1 is MDHEN and CDR2 is SYDVKM. Trimming took off 5 bases at V and 4 bases at J, with 23 bases between the two ends. The CDR3 reads CASSPPGGPSRGYGYTF. Here the CDR3 DNA reads TGTGCCAGCAGTCCCCCGGGAGGGCCCTCTAGGGGCTATGGCTACACCTTC.

This clone has more than one count but fewer than ten. V gene TRBV5-4 combines with J gene TRBJ1-2, with D possibly TRBD1 on 6 matching bases. Germline V lookup: CDR1 SGHNT, CDR2 YYREEE (reference sequence). The CDR3 has 15 amino acids. V lost 5 bases and J 6 bases, leaving 20 bases between the germline ends. CDR3 loop: CASSPPPGVLDGYTF. The CDR3 nucleotides are TGTGCCAGCAGTCCGCCCCCAGGGGTACTTGATGGCTACACCTTC.

This clone was observed a single time. The chain has TRBV4-1 and TRBJ2-2; the D gene is possibly TRBD2 (6 bases). The CDR3 runs 16 residues. Germline CDR1 and CDR2: MGHRA and YSYEKL. Between the trimmed V and J ends, which lost 0 bases and 5 bases, there was a span of 13 bases. Here the CDR3 DNA reads TGCGCCAGCAGCCAAGAGTCCCGGGGGACTACCGGGGAGCTGTTTTTT. This sequence encodes CASSQESRGTTGELFF.

The V and J genes are TRBV7-2 and TRBJ2-7, with 8 bases identical to TRBD1. This CDR3 has 13 amino acids. Germline-derived CDR1 and CDR2 are SGHTA and FQGNSA. The J segment lost 5 bases and the V segment lost 4 bases, leaving 4 bases of the junction unmatched. The CDR3 loop reads CASSSGQGNEQYF. The CDR3 nucleotides are TGTGCCAGCAGCTCAGGACAGGGAAACGAGCAGTACTTC.

The chain employs TRBV7-6 and TRBJ1-2; tentative D call: TRBD1 (5 bases). The CDR3 extends over 14 amino acids. The V and J ends lost 5 bases and 7 bases respectively, with 17 bases between them. In germline, CDR1 is SGHVS, CDR2 FNYEAQ. CDR3: CASSPEAGLFGYTF. The CDR3 nucleotides read TGTGCCAGCAGCCCAGAGGCAGGGCTGTTTGGCTACACCTTC.

A word on this clone: Other DNA sequences within the sample encode an identical CDR3. The genes are TRBV7-2 and TRBJ2-7, with D possibly matching TRBD1 (6 bases). CDR1 is SGHTA, CDR2 FQGNSA, per germline. There are 15 residues in the CDR3. V lost 2 bases and J 0 bases, leaving 11 bases between the germline ends. The CDR3 nucleotides read TGTGCCAGCAGCTTAAGTACAGGGACCTCCTACGAGCAGTACTTC. It specifies CASSLSTGTSYEQYF.

The chain recombines TRBV15 with TRBJ2-7; the D is unclear. This CDR3 is built from 15 residues. From germline, CDR1 is LNHNV and CDR2 YYDKDF (reference sequence). Trimming cost V 2 bases and J 0 bases, with 11 bases left between them. The DNA of the CDR3 is TGTGCCACCAGCAGATCCGGATCCCTCTCCTACGAGCAGTACTTC. Amino acids: CATSRSGSLSYEQYF.

The chain is built from TRBV4-3 and TRBJ2-5, with 12 bases identical to TRBD2. With V trimmed by 0 bases and J by 6 bases, 8 bases remained unmatched. The germline V gene has CDR1 LGHNA and CDR2 YSLEER. The CDR3 contains 17 residues. CDR3 bases: TGCGCCAGCAGCCAAGACCTACTAGCGGGAGGTCAAAAGACCCAGTACTTC. Its translation: CASSQDLLAGGQKTQYF.

The gene calls are TRBV12-5 and TRBJ2-3; no clear D gene. The ends were cut back, 4 bases at V and 2 bases at J, with 7 bases in the middle. The germline V gene has CDR1 LGHNT and CDR2 FRNRAP. The CDR3 has 13 residues. CDR3: CASGSLDTDTQYF. The CDR3 DNA follows: TGTGCTAGTGGTTCCCTCGACACAGATACGCAGTATTTT.

Points on this clone: Other DNA sequences from this sample encode an identical CDR3 as well. The CDR3, as DNA: TGTGCCACCAGCAGAGACGAAGGGGAGACCCAGTACTTC. Translated, it gives CATSRDEGETQYF. V and J are TRBV15 and TRBJ2-5; no reliable D call. Germline values: CDR1 LNHNV, CDR2 YYDKDF (reference sequence). The germline V and J ends were trimmed by 0 bases and 5 bases, with 7 bases remaining between them. The CDR3 covers 13 residues.

The genes are TRBV10-3 and TRBJ2-1; 11 bases match TRBD2. The CDR3 length is 15 residues. V lost 6 bases, J lost 7 bases, and 8 bases stayed unmatched. In germline, CDR1 is ENHRY, CDR2 SYGVKD. CDR3 loop: CAIRMGTSGANEQFF. The CDR3 region has the DNA TGTGCCATCAGGATGGGGACTAGCGGAGCGAATGAGCAGTTCTTC.

The gene calls are TRBV5-1 and TRBJ2-1; TRBD1 is a possible D gene (5 bases). CDR1 SGHRS and CDR2 YFSETQ come from the germline V gene. V lost 5 bases and J lost 0, with 12 bases in between. This CDR3 region has 15 residues. The CDR3 protein is CASRSGQSSYNEQFF. In DNA form, the CDR3 reads TGCGCCAGCAGATCAGGGCAGAGCTCCTACAATGAGCAGTTCTTC.

This clone was counted a single time. The chain couples TRBV5-1 to TRBJ2-3; 8 positions agree with TRBD2. The CDR3 has 17 residues. Per germline, CDR1 SGHRS and CDR2 YFSETQ. The J segment lost 4 bases and the V segment lost 0 bases, leaving 10 bases of the junction unmatched. The CDR3: CASSLVPNLAGADTQYF. The CDR3 nucleotides are TGCGCCAGCAGCTTGGTCCCTAACCTAGCGGGCGCAGATACGCAGTATTTT. The variable domain in full, with the rest retrieved from reference TRBV5-1 and TRBJ2-3, is KAGVTQTPRYLIKTRGQQVTLSCSPISGHRSVSWYQQTPGQGLQFLFEYFSETQRNKGNFPGRFSGRQFSNSRSEMNVSTLELGDSALYLCASSLVPNLAGADTQYFGPGTRLTVL.

The chain recombines TRBV7-2 with TRBJ2-7; the match to TRBD2 covers 14 bases. Germline V lookup: CDR1 SGHTA, CDR2 FQGNSA. V lost 2 bases to trimming and J lost 2 bases; unmatched junction nucleotides: 8. This CDR3 region has 18 residues. The CDR3 DNA follows: TGTGCCAGCAGCTTAAGGTCCAAGGGACTAGCGGGAGCCTACGAGCAGTACTTC. This encodes CASSLRSKGLAGAYEQYF.

CDR3 region: CASSLRLAGGYDTGELFF. The DNA for the CDR3 is TGCGCCAGCAGCTTGAGACTAGCGGGAGGTTATGACACCGGGGAGCTGTTTTTT. The chain joins TRBV5-1 to TRBJ2-2; 13 nucleotides agree with TRBD2. The CDR3 is 18 amino acids. Trimming cost V 1 base and J 3 bases; bases outside gene matches: 6. Germline V gene data show CDR1 as SGHRS and CDR2 as YFSETQ.

The chain links TRBV5-8 to TRBJ2-1, with a weak D call TRBD2 (6 bases). This CDR3 spans 15 amino acids. V lost 0 bases and J lost 6, with 13 bases in between. In germline, CDR1 is SGHTS, CDR2 YDEGEE. In DNA, the CDR3 is TGTGCCAGCAGCTTGGAGGTCAGGAGGGCCAATGAGCAGTTCTTC. Protein product: CASSLEVRRANEQFF. Drawing the rest from reference TRBV5-8 and TRBJ2-1, the complete variable domain is EAGVTQSPTHLIKTRGQQATLRCSPISGHTSVYWYQQALGLGLQFLLWYDEGEERNRGNFPPRFSGRQFPNYSSELNVNALELEDSALYLCASSLEVRRANEQFFGPGTRLTVL.

The chain combines TRBV27 with TRBJ2-6, with 8 bases matching TRBD1. V was pared by 5 bases and J by 0 bases, with 15 bases of the junction left unmatched. Germline V gives CDR1 MNHEY, CDR2 SMNVEV (reference sequence). This CDR3 spans 20 amino acids. The CDR3 loop is CASSHRGQGFSSSGANVLTF. CDR3 DNA sequence: TGTGCCAGCAGTCACCGAGGACAGGGATTTTCTAGCTCTGGGGCCAACGTCCTGACTTTC.

The chain joins TRBV5-1 to TRBJ2-7; the match to TRBD2 covers 8 bases. This CDR3 has 14 residues. Germline values: CDR1 SGHRS, CDR2 YFSETQ. After removal of 4 bases from V and 0 bases from J, the junction contained 3 bases not matched to a gene. CDR3 sequence: CASSVGLGSYEQYF. The CDR3 nucleotides read TGCGCCAGCAGCGTGGGACTAGGCTCCTACGAGCAGTACTTC.

The chain links TRBV9 to TRBJ2-7; 8 bases align to TRBD2. The V gene's germline CDR1 is SGDLS and CDR2 YYNGEE. The CDR3 covers 17 residues. V was clipped by 0 bases and J by 1 base; unmatched bases: 9. Written as DNA, the CDR3 is TGTGCCAGCAGCGTAGGGCCCCCGGGACTAGGATCCTACGAGCAGTACTTC. Translating it yields CASSVGPPGLGSYEQYF.

Of note for this clone: This specimen includes other DNA sequences encoding the same CDR3. The CDR3 sequence is CASSYLNEQFF. CDR3 coding DNA: TGTGCCAGCAGTTACTTAAATGAGCAGTTCTTC. The rearrangement links TRBV6-5 to TRBJ2-1; D uncertain. The CDR3 extends over 11 amino acids. V lost 1 base and J 7 bases, leaving 2 bases between the germline ends. Per the germline V gene, CDR1 is MNHEY and CDR2 is SVGAGI.